One and the same sample provided the 15 T cell receptor beta chains below, sequenced in a study of shared clonotypes between healthy human individuals. Naive-designated CD8 cells lacked CD45RO, were positively enriched for CCR7, and omitted terminally differentiated effector memory CD45RA+ cells. Method: immunoSEQ multiplex PCR; TCRdb's copy keeps in-frame clones and lacks some. The top ten clones hold 20% to 25% of a sample with about 700,000 clones, 92% of them seen once. The sequenced sample was naive CD8+ T cells sorted from blood. The receptors derive from a man younger than 40 in good health.

V usage is TRBV11-2 and J usage is TRBJ2-2; D is tentatively TRBD1 or TRBD2 (6 bases each). The CDR3 contains 17 residues. CDR1 is SGHAT, CDR2 FQNNGV, per germline. Trimming stripped 4 bases from V and 6 bases from J, with 21 bases between. The CDR3: CASSSSRGQGGAGELFF. CDR3 coding DNA: TGTGCCAGCAGCTCCAGCCGGGGGCAGGGAGGAGCCGGGGAGCTGTTTTTT. Using reference TRBV11-2 and TRBJ2-2 for the parts outside the CDR3, the full variable domain is EAGVAQSPRYKIIEKRQSVAFWCNPISGHATLYWYQQILGQGPKLLIQFQNNGVVDDSQLPKDRFSAERLKGVDSTLKIQPAKLEDSAVYLCASSSSRGQGGAGELFFGEGSRLTVL.

Only a few counts were recorded for this clone. The chain links TRBV4-3 to TRBJ1-3; no clear D gene. V was pared by 2 bases and J by 4 bases, with 15 bases between. Germline CDR1 and CDR2: LGHNA and YSLEER. The CDR3 has 16 residues. This CDR3 is CASSQSPGVEGNTIYF. The CDR3 coding sequence is TGCGCCAGCAGCCAAAGTCCCGGGGTCGAGGGAAACACCATATATTTT.

This clone was seen just once. J is TRBJ1-5 and V is TRBV9; possibly TRBD1 for D (6 bases). The CDR3 has 15 residues. Germline CDR1 reads SGDLS; CDR2 reads YYNGEE. V was pared by 3 bases and J by 2 bases, with 12 bases between. CDR3 nucleotide sequence: TGTGCCAGCAGCGCGAGGGAGGGGGGCAATCAGCCCCAGCATTTT. Translating gives CASSAREGGNQPQHF.

The V call is TRBV30, the J call TRBJ2-3; 7 positions match TRBD1. Trimming at V came to 4 bases and at J to 0 bases, leaving 4 bases not matched to a gene. This CDR3 region has 14 residues. Germline V gives CDR1 GTSNPN, CDR2 SVGIG (reference sequence). This CDR3 is CAWTGQASTDTQYF. The CDR3 DNA reads TGTGCCTGGACCGGACAGGCTAGCACAGATACGCAGTATTTT.

This chain connects TRBV9 to TRBJ2-1; no reliable D call. The CDR3 contains 13 residues. The ends were cut back, 0 bases at V and 7 bases at J, with 8 bases in the middle. Per germline, CDR1 SGDLS and CDR2 YYNGEE. CDR3 nucleotide sequence: TGTGCCAGCAGCGTAGATGAGCGTAATGAGCAGTTCTTC. Translating it yields CASSVDERNEQFF.

This rearrangement joins TRBV19 to TRBJ2-2; tentatively, D is TRBD1 (5 bases). The length of the CDR3 is 16 residues. The germline gives CDR1 LNHDA, CDR2 SQIVND (reference sequence). Trimming pared 3 bases from V and 1 base from J, leaving 12 bases between. The CDR3 region has the DNA TGTGCCAGTAGTATGCATGACAGCTTGAACACCGGGGAGCTGTTTTTT. Encoded protein: CASSMHDSLNTGELFF.

The chain employs TRBV13 and TRBJ1-4, with a possible D match to TRBD1 (6 bases). Germline V lookup: CDR1 PRHDT, CDR2 FYEKMQ (reference sequence). This CDR3 is built from 16 residues. V was trimmed by 5 bases and J by 3 bases, leaving 16 bases between them. CDR3 protein: CASSPLTGPANEKLFF. The CDR3 nucleotides are TGTGCCAGCAGCCCCCTTACAGGGCCTGCTAATGAAAAACTGTTTTTT.

The chain combines TRBV19 with TRBJ1-2, with TRBD1 as a possible D gene (6 bases). V was clipped by 6 bases and J by 8 bases, with 16 bases between them. This CDR3 spans 13 amino acids. Looked up from germline, CDR1 is LNHDA and CDR2 is SQIVND (reference sequence). The CDR3 spells CASSYQGGGGYTF. CDR3 in DNA: TGTGCCAGTAGCTACCAAGGGGGAGGAGGCTACACCTTC. Based on the CDR3 plus reference TRBV19 and TRBJ1-2, the full variable domain is DGGITQSPKYLFRKEGQNVTLSCEQNLNHDAMYWYRQDPGQGLRLIYYSQIVNDFQKGDIAEGYSVSREKKESFPLTVTSAQKNPTAFYLCASSYQGGGGYTFGSGTRLTVV.

The V call is TRBV19, the J call TRBJ2-5; D is tentatively TRBD1 or TRBD2 (5 bases each). The length of the CDR3 is 16 residues. The germline V gene encodes CDR1 LNHDA and CDR2 SQIVND (reference sequence). V was cut by 3 bases and J by 2 bases, with 16 bases left in between. The DNA of the CDR3 is TGTGCCAGTAGTATTACCGGGACCACTTTTCAAGAGACCCAGTACTTC. This gives the protein CASSITGTTFQETQYF.

The V gene is TRBV19, the J gene TRBJ2-5, with 9 bases matching TRBD2. Germline CDR1 and CDR2: LNHDA and SQIVND (reference sequence). Trimming cost V 2 bases and J 4 bases; bases outside gene matches: 5. This CDR3 contains 15 residues. CDR3 sequence: CASSIMAGGPETQYF. For the CDR3, the DNA is TGTGCCAGTAGTATAATGGCGGGAGGGCCAGAGACCCAGTACTTC.

The rearrangement joins TRBV12-5 to TRBJ1-1; 8 nucleotides match TRBD1. The CDR3 is 15 amino acids. With 8 bases clipped from V and 3 bases from J, the junction kept 11 bases outside the gene matches. Germline V CDR1 and CDR2: LGHNT, FRNRAP. This chain's CDR3 is CASPVDREVHTEAFF. Here the CDR3 DNA reads TGTGCTAGTCCAGTGGACAGGGAAGTTCACACTGAAGCTTTCTTT.

The genes are TRBV19 and TRBJ2-7; a weak D match, TRBD1 (5 bases). In germline, CDR1 is LNHDA, CDR2 SQIVND (reference sequence). The V gene lost 5 bases and the J gene lost 3 bases, with 20 bases spanning the gap. The CDR3 is 16 residues long. The CDR3 is CASSLSFLDTHYEQYF. The DNA for the CDR3 is TGTGCCAGTAGTCTCTCCTTTTTGGACACACACTACGAGCAGTACTTC.

The CDR3 sequence is CASSERGRAPGEQYF. CDR3 DNA sequence: TGTGCCAGCAGTGAACGTGGGAGGGCCCCGGGGGAGCAGTACTTC. The gene calls are TRBV2 and TRBJ2-7, with 7 bases lining up with TRBD2. This CDR3 is 15 amino acids long. J lost 7 bases, V lost 2 bases, and 11 bases had no gene match. Germline values: CDR1 SNHLY, CDR2 FYNNEI.

The chain carries TRBV5-4 and TRBJ1-1; no definite D call. Between the trimmed V and J ends, which lost 2 bases and 4 bases, there was a span of 6 bases. The CDR3 runs 12 residues. Per the germline V gene, CDR1 is SGHNT and CDR2 is YYREEE (reference sequence). CDR3 amino acids: CASSFDSTEAFF. CDR3 nucleotides: TGTGCCAGCAGCTTTGACTCCACTGAAGCTTTCTTT.

The table lists this clone with a count of one. The chain uses TRBV19 and TRBJ1-5; possible D gene TRBD1, 5 bases. The germline V and J ends were trimmed by 3 bases and 5 bases, with 8 bases remaining between them. Germline V gene sequence: CDR1 LNHDA, CDR2 SQIVND (reference sequence). This CDR3 has 13 amino acids. CDR3 DNA: TGTGCCAGTAGTATTAGGGGAGATCAGCCCCAGCATTTT. This gives the protein CASSIRGDQPQHF.